This T cell receptor (beta chain) was sequenced for a study of graft-versus-host responses after intestinal transplantation (dated by TCRdb to the early 2020s). Concerning the study at large: Multivisceral, liver-intestinal, or isolated intestinal transplants were received by the recipients. Every recipient was given anti-thymocyte globulin induction, followed by 3 to 4 years of maintenance tacrolimus and steroids. Bulk TCR-beta CDR3 sequencing was used to track graft-versus-host and host-versus-graft alloreactive T cell clones in the graft, circulation and bone marrow after intestinal transplantation. To identify alloreactive clones, pre-transplant mixed lymphocyte reaction products were sequenced and then compared with unstimulated pre-transplant donor and recipient T cells. Of the 20 to 25 intestinal transplant recipients enrolled in the cohort, one of whom was a retransplant, a few patients without pretransplant specimens were excluded. A peak of at least 4% donor T cells among recipient peripheral blood mononuclear cells was the definition used for donor T cell macrochimerism. Rather than being sequenced by the commercial service, samples from three later patients were sequenced in-house on an Illumina MiSeq and processed with MiXCR. Overall study outcomes, separate from this receptor: GvH clones turned up in recipient bone marrow, with some appearing earlier in ileal mucosa or blood, a pattern consistent with an intestinal mucosal origin. Peak levels of circulating GvH clones were associated with declines in HvG clones early after transplant. In the allografts of patients with donor T cell macrochimerism, GvH to HvG T cell clonal ratios were high. The relatively low number and heterogeneity of intestinal transplant patients limited the conclusions.

Preparation of the library involved the immunoSEQ multiplex PCR assay. In most patients, genomic DNA was isolated using the Qiagen DNeasy Blood and Tissue Kit and sent frozen to Adaptive Biotechnologies for TCR sequencing. Adaptive Biotechnologies carried out high-throughput TCR-beta CDR3 sequencing of genomic DNA for most patients. On the authors' methods: Adaptive's ImmunoSEQ software supplied the TCR sequencing data for around 19 patients, while MiXCR and VDJtools were used to process a few other patients. CD4 versus CD8 sorting errors were corrected by removing sequences found in both subsets at a frequency ratio below 5:1. CDR3 nucleotide sequences shared between donor and recipient were removed because their origin could not be assigned. To count as alloreactive, a clone needed at least 2-fold expansion over unstimulated cells and a minimum CFSE-low frequency of 0.002% (template counts) or 0.001% (read counts). Clones detected in sequenced pre-transplant spleen, lymph node, or MLR CFSE-low populations of the donor or recipient were defined as mappable. Cumulative frequency of alloreactive clones was calculated as a percentage of all sequences weighted by copy number. What TCRdb holds here is the immuneACCESS table cut down to in-frame rearrangements. Part of the clones is not present; checked against another copy, under half of the missing clones reflect an unresolved V gene, and the others are unexplained. V and J calls and clone size are those listed in that table; D and trimming were worked out from the DNA. This sample is represented by about 47,000 clones; 95% of them were singletons. The ten biggest clones cover approximately 0.2% of the sample.

Trimming accounts for 0 bases at V and 5 bases at J, while the number of junction bases matched to no gene is 8. The CDR3 runs 16 residues from the cysteine to the phenylalanine. Left in the record is the CDR3 DNA by itself, 48 bases read in frame from the first base. The germline V gene gives CDR1 as SGHRS and CDR2 as YFSETQ. This sample's time point label indicates: cells obtained before transplantation from donor or recipient. CD3+CD4+ and CD3+CD8+ populations were FACS-sorted from unstimulated pre-transplant donor and recipient cells taken from spleen or lymph nodes. Details on this clone: The clone's antigen remains unknown. Per-base quality was not reported, and no clone a single base away is much larger than it.

This TCR was sampled from a human donor who was the organ donor for an intestinal transplant. The V and J genes are TRBV5-1 and TRBJ1-5; 7 junctional bases match TRBD1. The specimen comprised unstimulated CD8+ T cells sorted from spleen or lymph node cells, sampled before transplant. The base sequence is TGCGCCAGCAGCTTGGGCGACAGGGTGGGGGATCAGCCCCAGCATTTT. The encoded protein is CASSLGDRVGDQPQHF.